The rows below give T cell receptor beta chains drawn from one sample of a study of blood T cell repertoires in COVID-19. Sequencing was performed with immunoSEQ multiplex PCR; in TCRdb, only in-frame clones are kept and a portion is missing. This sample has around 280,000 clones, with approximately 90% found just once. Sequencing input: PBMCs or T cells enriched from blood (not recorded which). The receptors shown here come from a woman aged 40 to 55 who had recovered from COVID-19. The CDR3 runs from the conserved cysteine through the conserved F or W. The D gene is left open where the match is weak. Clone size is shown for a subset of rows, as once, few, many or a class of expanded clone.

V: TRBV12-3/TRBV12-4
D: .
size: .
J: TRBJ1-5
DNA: TGTGCCAGCAGCATGACAGAGAATCAGCCCCAGCATTTT
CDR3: CASSMTENQPQHF

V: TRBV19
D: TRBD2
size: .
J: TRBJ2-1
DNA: TGTGCCAGTAGTGGGCTAGCGGCCATCCTAAATGAGCAGTTCTTC
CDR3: CASSGLAAILNEQFF

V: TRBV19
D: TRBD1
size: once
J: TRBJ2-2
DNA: TGTGCCAGCCGAAGGGGGCCGGCAATCGGGGAGCTGTTTTTT
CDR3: CASRRGPAIGELFF

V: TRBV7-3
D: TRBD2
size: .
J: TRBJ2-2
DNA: TGTGCCAGCAGCTTAAATCCTAGCGGAGCTGACGGGGAGCTGTTTTTT
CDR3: CASSLNPSGADGELFF

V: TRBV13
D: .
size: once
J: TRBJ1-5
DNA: TGTGCCAGCAGCCTACAGGGTGGGAATCAGCCCCAGCATTTT
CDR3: CASSLQGGNQPQHF

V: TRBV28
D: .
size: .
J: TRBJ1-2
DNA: TGTGCCAGCACTACCTTCGGGGCCACGGGACTCTTCTATGGCTACACCTTC
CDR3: CASTTFGATGLFYGYTF

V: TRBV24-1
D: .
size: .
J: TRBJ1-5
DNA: TGTGCCACCAGTGATGCAGCGGGGTCCCATCAGCCCCAGCATTTT
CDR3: CATSDAAGSHQPQHF

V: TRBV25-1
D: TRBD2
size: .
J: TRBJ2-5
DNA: TGTGCCAGCAGTCCCCGGACTAGCGGGAGTCCTCAAGAGACCCAGTACTTC
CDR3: CASSPRTSGSPQETQYF

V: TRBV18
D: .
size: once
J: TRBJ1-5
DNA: TGTGCCAGCTGCCCCGGGGTGGGTCAGCCCCAGCATTTT
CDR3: CASCPGVGQPQHF

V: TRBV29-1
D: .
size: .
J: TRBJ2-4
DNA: TGCAGCGTTGTCTTCCGGGACTCTGTAGCCAAAAACATTCAGTACTTC
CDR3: CSVVFRDSVAKNIQYF

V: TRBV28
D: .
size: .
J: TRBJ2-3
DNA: TGTGCCAGCAGTTTTATCAGGGCCACAGATACGCGGTATTTT
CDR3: CASSFIRATDTRYF

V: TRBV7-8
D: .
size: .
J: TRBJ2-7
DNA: TGTGCCAGCAGCTTGGGGACGTTTCGGGGGAACTACGAGCAGTACTTC
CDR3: CASSLGTFRGNYEQYF

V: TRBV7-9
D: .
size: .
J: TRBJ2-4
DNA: TGTGCCAGCAGCTTAAGCGATCAGGGCACGGACATTCAGTACTTC
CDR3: CASSLSDQGTDIQYF

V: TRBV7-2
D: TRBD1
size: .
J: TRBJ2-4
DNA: TGTGCCAGCAGCCCAGGGGGTCTAGCCAAAAACATTCAGTACTTC
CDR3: CASSPGGLAKNIQYF

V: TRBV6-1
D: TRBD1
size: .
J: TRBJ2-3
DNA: TGTGCCAGCAGTGAAGCATACGGGACAGGGGATACGCAGTATTTT
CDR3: CASSEAYGTGDTQYF

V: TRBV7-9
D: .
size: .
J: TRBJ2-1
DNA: TGTGCCAGCAGCTACTTGCCGACAGAACAGCAGTTCTTC
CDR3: CASSYLPTEQQFF

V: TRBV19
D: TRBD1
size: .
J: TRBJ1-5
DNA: TGTGCCAGTGCTCAGGGGGCAGGCCAGCCCCAGCATTTT
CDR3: CASAQGAGQPQHF

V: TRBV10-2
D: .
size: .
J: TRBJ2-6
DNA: TGCGCCATATTGCAGTCTTCTGGGGCCAACGTCCTGACTTTC
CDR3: CAILQSSGANVLTF

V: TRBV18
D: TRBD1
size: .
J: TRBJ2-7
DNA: TGTGCCAGCTCACTTCCGGGACAGGGCCTCTACGAGCAGTACTTC
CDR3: CASSLPGQGLYEQYF

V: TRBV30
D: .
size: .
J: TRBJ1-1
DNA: TGTGCCTGGACCTTAGGGCAGGGCAAGGACACTGAAGCTTTCTTT
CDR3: CAWTLGQGKDTEAFF

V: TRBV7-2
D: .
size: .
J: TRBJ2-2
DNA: TGTGCCAGCAGCCCCCGGACGGGGGGCGCGAACACCGGGGAGCTGTTTTTT
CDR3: CASSPRTGGANTGELFF

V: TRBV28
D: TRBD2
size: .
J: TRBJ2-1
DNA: TGTGCCAGCAGGCTAGCGGGAGCCAATGAGCAGTTCTTC
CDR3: CASRLAGANEQFF

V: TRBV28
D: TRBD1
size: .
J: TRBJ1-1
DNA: TGTGCCAGCAGTTCACGGGGACAGGAAGCTTTCTTT
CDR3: CASSSRGQEAFF

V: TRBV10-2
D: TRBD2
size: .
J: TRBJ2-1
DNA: TGCGCCAGCAGTGACCCTGGACTAGCGGCATACAATGAGCAGTTCTTC
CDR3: CASSDPGLAAYNEQFF

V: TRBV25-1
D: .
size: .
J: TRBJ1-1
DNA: TGTGCCAGCAGTGAATGGGAGGGGTTAGCTTTCTTT
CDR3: CASSEWEGLAFF